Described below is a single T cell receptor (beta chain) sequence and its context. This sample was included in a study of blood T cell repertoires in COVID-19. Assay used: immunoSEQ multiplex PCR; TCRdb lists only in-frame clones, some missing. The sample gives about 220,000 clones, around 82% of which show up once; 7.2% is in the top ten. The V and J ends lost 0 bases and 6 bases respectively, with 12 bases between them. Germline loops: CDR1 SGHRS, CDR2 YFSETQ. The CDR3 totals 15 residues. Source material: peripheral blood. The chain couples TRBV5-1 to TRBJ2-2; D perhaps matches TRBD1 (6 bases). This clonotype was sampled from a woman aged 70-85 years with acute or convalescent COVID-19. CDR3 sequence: CASSLVSGVAGELFF. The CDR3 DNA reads TGCGCCAGCAGCTTGGTTTCAGGGGTTGCCGGGGAGCTGTTTTTT. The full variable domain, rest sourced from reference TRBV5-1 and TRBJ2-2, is KAGVTQTPRYLIKTRGQQVTLSCSPISGHRSVSWYQQTPGQGLQFLFEYFSETQRNKGNFPGRFSGRQFSNSRSEMNVSTLELGDSALYLCASSLVSGVAGELFFGEGSRLTVL.